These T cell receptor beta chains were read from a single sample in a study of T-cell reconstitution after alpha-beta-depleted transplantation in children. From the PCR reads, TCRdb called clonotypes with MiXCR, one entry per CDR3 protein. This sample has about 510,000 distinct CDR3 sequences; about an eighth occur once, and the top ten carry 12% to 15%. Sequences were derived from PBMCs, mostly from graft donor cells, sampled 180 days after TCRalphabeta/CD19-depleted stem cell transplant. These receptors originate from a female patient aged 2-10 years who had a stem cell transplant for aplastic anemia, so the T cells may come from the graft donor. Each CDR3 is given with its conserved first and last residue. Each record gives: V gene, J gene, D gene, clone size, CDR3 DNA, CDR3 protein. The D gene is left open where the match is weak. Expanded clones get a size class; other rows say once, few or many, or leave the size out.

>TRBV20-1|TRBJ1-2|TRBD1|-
TGCAGTGCTGATAGACCGGGACAGGGGGCGGGTGGCTACACCTTC
CSADRPGQGAGGYTF
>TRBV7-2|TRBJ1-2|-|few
TGTGCCAGCAGCTTAGGGTTGGGACTCTCCTATGGCTACACCTTC
CASSLGLGLSYGYTF
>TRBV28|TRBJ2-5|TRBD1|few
TGTGCCAGCACCGGACAGGTCAGGGAGACCCAGTACTTC
CASTGQVRETQYF
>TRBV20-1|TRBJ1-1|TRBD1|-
TGCAGTGCTGGGGACAGGGCGAACACTGAAGCTTTCTTT
CSAGDRANTEAFF
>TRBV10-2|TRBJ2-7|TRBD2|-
TGCGCCAGCAGTCCCCGACTAGCGGGACTAGGGGAGCAGTACTTC
CASSPRLAGLGEQYF
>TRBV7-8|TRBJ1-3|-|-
TGTGCCAGCAGCGCACGACACCTCGATACTGGAAACACCATATATTTT
CASSARHLDTGNTIYF
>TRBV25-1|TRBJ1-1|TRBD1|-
TGTGCCAACCTGTGTCCCCAGGGTGACAGGGGGCAATTTGGCACTGAAGCTTTCTTT
CANLCPQGDRGQFGTEAFF
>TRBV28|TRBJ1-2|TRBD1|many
TGTGCCAGCAGTTTGCACGACAGGGTCGCTAACTATGGCTACACCTTC
CASSLHDRVANYGYTF
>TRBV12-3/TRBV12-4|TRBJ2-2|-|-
TGTGCCAGCAGTCCCCGACAGAGGGTGAACACCGGGGAGCTGTTTTTT
CASSPRQRVNTGELFF
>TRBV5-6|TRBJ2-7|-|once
TGTGCCAGCAGCTTGCTGGGTCCGTCCTTCTACTACGAGCAGTACTTC
CASSLLGPSFYYEQYF
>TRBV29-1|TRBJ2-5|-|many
TGCAGCGTTGGTCCCTACCCCCAAGAGACCCAGTACTTC
CSVGPYPQETQYF
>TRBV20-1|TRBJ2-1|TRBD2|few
TGCAGTGCTACCACTGTGGGGACTAGCGCACTCAATGAGCAGTTCTTC
CSATTVGTSALNEQFF
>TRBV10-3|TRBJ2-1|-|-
TGTGCCATCAGTGTTAGCGTGGACGGCGGGGGCGGGAAACCGAATGAGCAGTTCTTC
CAISVSVDGGGGKPNEQFF
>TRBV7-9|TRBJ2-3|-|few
TGTGCCAGCAGCTTATCCGGGAAGGAACCCACAGATACGCAGTATTTT
CASSLSGKEPTDTQYF
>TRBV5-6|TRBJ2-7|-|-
TGTGCCAGCAGCATTACCTATAGCGGACCCTACGAGCAGTACTTC
CASSITYSGPYEQYF
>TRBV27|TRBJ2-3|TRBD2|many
TGTGCCAGCAGTTTATCGACTAGCGGGGTAGCAGATACGCAGTATTTT
CASSLSTSGVADTQYF
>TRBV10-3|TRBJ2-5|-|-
TGTACCATCAGTTTAATGCCCCCCCATACGGGGGGCCTTGAAGAGACCCAGTACTTC
CTISLMPPHTGGLEETQYF
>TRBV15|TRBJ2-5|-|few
TGTGCCACCAGCAGAGATCCAGGGTCAGGGGTAGAGACCCAGTACTTC
CATSRDPGSGVETQYF
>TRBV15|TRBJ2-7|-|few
TGTGCCACCAGCAGAGATGGAGACAGGACGTTCGGCGAGCAGTACTTC
CATSRDGDRTFGEQYF
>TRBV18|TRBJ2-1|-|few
TGTGCCAGCTCAACCTACCGGGACCACACCTACAATGAGCAGTTCTTC
CASSTYRDHTYNEQFF
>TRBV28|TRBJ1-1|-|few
TGTGCCAGCAGTTCCCGCTGGACCCCACCGAAAGCTTTCTTT
CASSSRWTPPKAFF
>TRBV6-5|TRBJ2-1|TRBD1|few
TGTGCCAGCAGTTCCCGACCCCCCTCCCGAGACAGGGTCGGCAATGAGCAGTTCTTC
CASSSRPPSRDRVGNEQFF
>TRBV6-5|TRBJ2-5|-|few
TGTGCCAGCAGTTCCGTCGTAGAGACCCAGTACTTC
CASSSVVETQYF
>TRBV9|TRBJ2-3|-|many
TGTGCCAGCAGCTCCCATGCGCAGTATTTT
CASSSHAQYF
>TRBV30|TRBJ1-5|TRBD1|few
TGTGCCTGGAGTCGGGACAGGGTCGGTGATAGCAATCAGCCCCAGCATTTT
CAWSRDRVGDSNQPQHF
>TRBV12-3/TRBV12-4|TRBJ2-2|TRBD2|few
TGTGCCAGCAGTCAGGGACTAGCGGGAGCCGGGGAGCTGTTTTTT
CASSQGLAGAGELFF
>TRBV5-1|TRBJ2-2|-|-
TGCGCCAGCAGCTCCGGGACGGCCGGGGAGCTGTTTTTT
CASSSGTAGELFF
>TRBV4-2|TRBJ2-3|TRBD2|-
TGTGCCAGCAGCCAAGATGGGGTAGCGGGAGGTGATACGCAGTATTTT
CASSQDGVAGGDTQYF
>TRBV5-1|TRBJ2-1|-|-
TGCGCCAGCAGCTTGGATAGAGAGGGGGTTGAGCAGTTCTTC
CASSLDREGVEQFF
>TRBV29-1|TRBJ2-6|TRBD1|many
TGCAGCGTTGGACACAGGGGTACTGGGGCCAACGTCCTGACTTTC
CSVGHRGTGANVLTF
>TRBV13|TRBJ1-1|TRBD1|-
TGTGCCAGCAGACGCGACAGGGCAGGAACTGAAGCTTTCTTT
CASRRDRAGTEAFF
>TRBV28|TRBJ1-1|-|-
TGTGCCAGCAGTTTACACACTGAAGCTTTCTTT
CASSLHTEAFF
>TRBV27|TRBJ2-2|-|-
TGTGCCAGCAAGGGGGGGTCAAGCGCATCTTTGGCCGGGGAGCTGTTTTTT
CASKGGSSASLAGELFF
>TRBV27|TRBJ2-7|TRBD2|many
TGTGCCAGCAGTTTAGGACTAGCGGGGGCCCGCTACGAGCAGTACTTC
CASSLGLAGARYEQYF
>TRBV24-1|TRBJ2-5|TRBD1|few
TGTGCCACCAGTGATACCGGGACAGGGCAGGCGACCCAGTACTTC
CATSDTGTGQATQYF
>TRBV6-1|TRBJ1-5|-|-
TGTGCCAGCAGTGCCACCTGGGACGCCAGACCGCCCCAGCATTTT
CASSATWDARPPQHF
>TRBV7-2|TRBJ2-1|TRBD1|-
TGTGCCAGCAGCCCTAGGTGGGGACAGGGTGACAATGAGCAGTTCTTC
CASSPRWGQGDNEQFF
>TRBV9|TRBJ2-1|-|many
TGTGCCAGCAGCTTCGGTTCGTCCGGGAGCAATGAGCAGTTCTTC
CASSFGSSGSNEQFF
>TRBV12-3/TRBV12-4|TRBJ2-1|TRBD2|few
TGTGCCAGCAGTTCAAGGGTCGGGCTAGCGGAGGAGAATGAGCAGTTCTTC
CASSSRVGLAEENEQFF
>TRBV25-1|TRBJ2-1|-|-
TGTGCCAGCAGTGATCCCAAGGGGGGCTCCTACAATGAGCAGTTCTTC
CASSDPKGGSYNEQFF
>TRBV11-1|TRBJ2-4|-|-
TGTGCCAGCGGGGCGGGTATAGCCAAAAACATTCAGTACTTC
CASGAGIAKNIQYF
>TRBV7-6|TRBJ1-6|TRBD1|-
TGTGCCAGCAGCTTAGCCGGGACAGCCTATAATTCACCCCTCCACTTT
CASSLAGTAYNSPLHF
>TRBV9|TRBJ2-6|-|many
TGTGCCAGCAGCCCGAGACCAGGGAGAGACCTCACTGGGGCCAACGTCCTGACTTTC
CASSPRPGRDLTGANVLTF
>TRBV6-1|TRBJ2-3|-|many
TGTGCCAGCAGTGAAGGGGGGAAACCTTTTGCAGATACGCAGTATTTT
CASSEGGKPFADTQYF
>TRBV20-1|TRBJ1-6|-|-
TGCAGTGCCAGTCGGTCCCAGCGGAGGGATTCACCCCTCCACTTT
CSASRSQRRDSPLHF
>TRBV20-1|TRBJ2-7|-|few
TGCAGTGCTCGGGACCACTCCTACGAGCAGTACTTC
CSARDHSYEQYF
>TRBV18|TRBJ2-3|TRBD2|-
TGTGCCAGCTCACCAGGGCTAGCGGGAGCGACAGATACGCAGTATTTT
CASSPGLAGATDTQYF
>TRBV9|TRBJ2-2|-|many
TGTGCCAGCAGCGTAAGTCCTAGCGACACCGGGGAGCTGTTTTTT
CASSVSPSDTGELFF
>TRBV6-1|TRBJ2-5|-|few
TGTGCCAGCAGTGAAATGGATGCCCCCCTTGGGACCCAGTACTTC
CASSEMDAPLGTQYF
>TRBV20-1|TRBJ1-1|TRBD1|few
TGCAGTGCTAGAGTGAGGGGGCGGAACACTGAAGCTTTCTTT
CSARVRGRNTEAFF
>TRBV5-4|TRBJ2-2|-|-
TGTGCCAGCAGCTCAACCGGCGGCCCCATGGGCGGGGAGCTGTTTTTT
CASSSTGGPMGGELFF